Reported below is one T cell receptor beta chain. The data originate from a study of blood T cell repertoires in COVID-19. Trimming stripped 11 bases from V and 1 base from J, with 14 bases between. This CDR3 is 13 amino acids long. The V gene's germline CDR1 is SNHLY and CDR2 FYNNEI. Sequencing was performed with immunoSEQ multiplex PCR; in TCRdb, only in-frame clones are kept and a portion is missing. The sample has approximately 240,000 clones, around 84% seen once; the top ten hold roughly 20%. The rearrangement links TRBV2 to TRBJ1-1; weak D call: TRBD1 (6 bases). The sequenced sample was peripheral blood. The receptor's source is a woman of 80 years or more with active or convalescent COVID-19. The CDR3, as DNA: TGTGCCTCAAGACCACAGGGGAACACTGAAGCTTTCTTT. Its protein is CASRPQGNTEAFF.